This TCR beta chain was retrieved from a study of tumor-infiltrating lymphocytes in primary liver carcinoma (TCRdb year 2017). In the study overall: Between late 2015 and 2016, roughly five patients in China with histopathologically diagnosed primary liver carcinoma had surgical resection. The tumors of the five patients were staged as T1-T3 N0M0, with maximum diameters ranging from about 4.2 to 10 cm. Each sample produced roughly 3.65 to 7.13 million productive TCRbeta reads, and read depth showed no significant difference between tissue types. A total of roughly 35 specimens from 5 patients went through TCRbeta repertoire sequencing, namely 25 tumor regions, 5 adjacent noncancerous liver tissues and 5 peripheral blood samples. For each liver tumor, the study sampled five regions along with adjacent normal tissue and blood, and applied TCRbeta repertoire sequencing, expression microarrays and whole-exome sequencing. Of the five patients (three men and two women, aged 30 to 69 years), four had hepatocellular carcinoma and one had combined HCC and intrahepatic cholangiocarcinoma. Repertoires from technical replicates were highly reproducible, with mean shared-clone rates about 0.9 and correlation coefficients above 0.95.

What the research found in general, with its limitations: Since the samples were bulk and unsorted, there was no way to compare CD4+ and CD8+ T cell repertoires. With just five patients in the study, the authors point out that the findings should be validated in a larger study. A significantly larger repertoire fraction was made up by the top 250 clones in tumors than in blood (p = 0.039). Consistent with antigen-driven expansion, pairs of tumor regions showed higher repertoire overlap (mean roughly 36%) than either tumor-adjacent pairs (around 17%) or tumor-blood pairs (around 14%). Only the TCR beta chain was sequenced, so true repertoire diversity is likely underestimated because unpaired alpha chains were not captured.

As to this clonotype: No cognate antigen has been identified for it. The junction does not match germline at one end; this may be a read error.

Starting from approximately 500 ng total RNA, TCRbeta-specific cDNA was produced by reverse transcription with a constant-region primer and ProtoScript II reverse transcriptase. TCRbeta libraries were built with three nested multiplex PCR rounds, a slightly modified ARM-PCR procedure. A final 25-cycle PCR with Deep VentR polymerase added sample barcodes and Illumina adapters. Amplicons of 200-500 bp were gel-purified with a QIAquick gel extraction kit before sequencing. An Illumina HiSeq 2500 was used to sequence the TCRbeta amplicons, generating 250-bp paired-end reads. The study's processing was this. Trimmomatic v0.33 was used to quality-trim the reads, and FLASH v1.2.11 was used to merge paired reads so that full CDR3 sequences could be recovered. MiGEC v1.2.1b assigned V, D and J germline segments to the rearranged TCRbeta sequences. Clonotype statistics and Shannon-Wiener diversity indices were computed with VDJtools v1.0.0. To cut down on sampling bias, every analysis after diversity analysis relied on just the 250 most abundant clonotypes from each sample. Through fastp at Q25 and MiXCR, TCRdb rebuilt clones from the public reads, retaining in-frame beta chains. Rows are unified per CDR3 protein, each entry keeping the most common DNA and genes. TCRdb, rather than the study authors, made the V and J calls. The sample records 150,000 to 200,000 distinct CDR3 sequences, around three fifths of which are singletons. The top ten constitute around 7.1% of the sample.

TRIzol reagent was used to extract blood RNA from unsorted whole blood, while the DNeasy Blood & Tissue kit provided the germline DNA. Patients had chronic HBV infection and were treatment-naive at sampling. Before surgery, four milliliters of peripheral blood were drawn into K2EDTA tubes. Material: peripheral blood. The source is a woman aged 55-70 years with primary liver carcinoma and hepatitis B virus infection.

CDR3 loop: CTSSNRALTLQGYNEQFF. The sequence in DNA is TGTACCAGCAGCAATCGAGCCCTCACTCTGCAGGGGTACAATGAGCAGTTCTTC. The chain is assembled from TRBV11-2 and TRBJ2-1; a tentative D match to TRBD1 spans 6 bases. The germline V gene sets CDR1 to SGHAT and CDR2 to FQNNGV. From its cysteine to its phenylalanine, the CDR3 spans 18 amino acids. Kept here is only the CDR3 DNA, which spans 54 bases and is read in frame from base 1.